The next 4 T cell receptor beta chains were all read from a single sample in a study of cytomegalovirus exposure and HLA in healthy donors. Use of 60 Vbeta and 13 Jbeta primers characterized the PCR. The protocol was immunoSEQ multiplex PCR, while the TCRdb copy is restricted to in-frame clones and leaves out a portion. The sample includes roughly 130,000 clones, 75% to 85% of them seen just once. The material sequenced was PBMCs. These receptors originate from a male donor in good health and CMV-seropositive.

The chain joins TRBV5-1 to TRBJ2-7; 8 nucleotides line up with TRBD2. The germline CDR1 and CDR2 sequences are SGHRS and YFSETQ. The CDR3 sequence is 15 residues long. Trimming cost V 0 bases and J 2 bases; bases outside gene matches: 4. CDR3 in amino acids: CASSLGGLDTYEQYF. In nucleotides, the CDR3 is TGCGCCAGCAGCTTGGGGGGACTAGATACCTACGAGCAGTACTTC.

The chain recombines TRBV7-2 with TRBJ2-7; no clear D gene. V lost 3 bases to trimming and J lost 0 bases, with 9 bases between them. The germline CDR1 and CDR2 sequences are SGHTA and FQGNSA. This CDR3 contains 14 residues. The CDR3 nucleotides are TGTGCCAGCAGCTTGGGCCACCTCTCCTACGAGCAGTACTTC. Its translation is CASSLGHLSYEQYF.

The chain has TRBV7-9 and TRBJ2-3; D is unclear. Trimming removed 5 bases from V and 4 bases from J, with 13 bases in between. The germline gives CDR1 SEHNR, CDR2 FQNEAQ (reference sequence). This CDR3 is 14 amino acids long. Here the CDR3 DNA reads TGTGCCAGCAGCCCTCGTTTGCGCGCAGATACGCAGTATTTT. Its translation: CASSPRLRADTQYF.

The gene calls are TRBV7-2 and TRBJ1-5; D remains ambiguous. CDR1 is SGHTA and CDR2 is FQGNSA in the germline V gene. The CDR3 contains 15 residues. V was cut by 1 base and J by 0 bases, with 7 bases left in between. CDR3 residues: CASSLGRFSNQPQHF. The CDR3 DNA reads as TGTGCCAGCAGCTTAGGGCGGTTTAGCAATCAGCCCCAGCATTTT. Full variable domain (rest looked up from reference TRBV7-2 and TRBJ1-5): GAGVSQSPSNKVTEKGKDVELRCDPISGHTALYWYRQSLGQGLEFLIYFQGNSAPDKSGLPSDRFSAERTGGSVSTLTIQRTQQEDSAVYLCASSLGRFSNQPQHFGDGTRLSIL.